These T cell receptor beta chains were read from a single sample in a study of T cells in Graves' hyperthyroidism and ophthalmopathy. One entry per CDR3 protein, called by TCRdb with MiXCR from the multiplex PCR reads. The data hold roughly 710,000 distinct CDR3 sequences, with 30% to 40% observed a single time. The specimen was blood. The receptors were sampled from a woman in her 40s with Graves' hyperthyroidism. Both conserved end residues are part of each CDR3. Each record gives: V gene, D gene, clone size, J gene, CDR3 protein, CDR3 DNA. A D gene is named only where the DNA matches it firmly. The listing skips clone size in some rows; elsewhere it reads once, few, many or a size class.

TRBV2	.	.	TRBJ1-1	CASIGSTEAFF	TGTGCCAGCATCGGAAGCACTGAAGCTTTCTTT
TRBV6-2/TRBV6-3	.	.	TRBJ2-5	CASSDRSSGTQYF	TGTGCCAGCAGTGACAGGTCTTCTGGGACCCAGTACTTC
TRBV2	TRBD2	few	TRBJ2-3	CASSEALPSGMKVNTQYF	TGTGCCAGCAGTGAAGCCCTTCCTAGCGGGATGAAGGTGAATACGCAGTATTTT
TRBV6-5	.	.	TRBJ1-1	CASSPPDSEAFF	TGTGCCAGCAGCCCCCCCGACAGTGAAGCTTTCTTT
TRBV9	.	many	TRBJ2-7	CASSVGSGLAYEQYF	TGTGCCAGCAGCGTAGGATCGGGCCTGGCCTACGAGCAGTACTTC
TRBV19	.	.	TRBJ1-5	CASSMVTKGNQPQHF	TGTGCCAGTAGTATGGTGACAAAGGGAAATCAGCCCCAGCATTTT
TRBV3-1	TRBD2	.	TRBJ2-5	CASSQGTSGNTETQYF	TGTGCCAGCAGCCAAGGGACTAGCGGGAACACTGAGACCCAGTACTTC
TRBV15	.	.	TRBJ2-7	CATSSLGANYGQYF	TGTGCCACCAGCAGCTTGGGGGCCAACTACGGGCAGTACTTC
TRBV7-2	TRBD1	once	TRBJ2-7	CASSPRGTGEFEQYF	TGTGCCAGCAGCCCACGAGGGACAGGGGAGTTCGAGCAGTACTTC
TRBV27	.	.	TRBJ1-1	CASSLLLESSAFF	TGTGCCAGCAGTTTATTGTTAGAGTCCTCTGCTTTCTTT
TRBV6-5	.	many	TRBJ1-1	CASSYTGNTEAFF	TGTGCCAGCAGCTACACAGGGAACACTGAAGCTTTCTTT
TRBV7-9	.	.	TRBJ2-7	CASMTGDSYEQYF	TGTGCCAGCATGACGGGGGACTCCTACGAGCAGTACTTC
TRBV7-2	.	many	TRBJ2-7	CASSLTRHEQYF	TGTGCCAGCAGCTTAACGCGCCACGAGCAGTACTTC
TRBV10-3	.	.	TRBJ2-2	CAISEPYGELFF	TGTGCCATCAGTGAGCCTTACGGGGAGCTGTTTTTT
TRBV28	TRBD1	few	TRBJ1-2	CASSWGQGGYTF	TGTGCCAGCAGCTGGGGACAGGGTGGCTACACCTTC
TRBV29-1	.	many	TRBJ1-1	CSPSRNTEAFF	TGCAGCCCGTCAAGGAACACTGAAGCTTTCTTT
TRBV7-2	.	many	TRBJ1-2	CASTPLSRGMGSYTF	TGTGCCAGCACCCCTTTATCGCGAGGGATGGGAAGCTACACCTTC
TRBV9	TRBD2	many	TRBJ2-2	CASSVRPSGVTGELFF	TGTGCCAGCAGCGTACGGCCTAGCGGAGTCACCGGGGAGCTGTTTTTT
TRBV15	TRBD1	many	TRBJ2-2	CATSRLGTGKTGELFF	TGTGCCACCAGCAGATTGGGGACAGGGAAAACCGGGGAGCTGTTTTTT
TRBV19	.	many	TRBJ1-1	CASRGRTEAFF	TGTGCCAGTAGAGGTCGGACTGAAGCTTTCTTT
TRBV10-3	TRBD2	.	TRBJ2-7	CAISERTSGGPHEQYF	TGTGCCATCAGTGAACGGACTAGCGGGGGCCCCCACGAGCAGTACTTC
TRBV7-9	.	.	TRBJ1-2	CASSFTHGHTF	TGTGCCAGCAGCTTTACCCATGGCCACACCTTC
TRBV10-3	TRBD2	.	TRBJ2-3	CATGEGVDTQYF	TGTGCCACCGGGGAGGGTGTGGATACGCAGTATTTT
TRBV12-3/TRBV12-4	.	many	TRBJ1-2	CASKWGYDYGYTF	TGTGCCAGCAAATGGGGCTACGACTATGGCTACACCTTC
TRBV4-1	.	few	TRBJ2-7	CASSQYLGNYEQYF	TGCGCCAGCAGCCAATATCTAGGAAACTACGAGCAGTACTTC
TRBV19	TRBD1	.	TRBJ1-6	CASKGQGHPGALHF	TGTGCCAGTAAGGGACAGGGACACCCGGGGGCCCTCCACTTT
TRBV7-2	TRBD1	many	TRBJ1-2	CASSSGTGVRYTF	TGTGCCAGCAGCTCCGGGACAGGGGTGCGCTACACCTTC
TRBV2	.	.	TRBJ2-3	CASSGLISTDTQYF	TGTGCCAGCAGTGGGCTTATAAGCACAGATACGCAGTATTTT
TRBV12-3/TRBV12-4	.	many	TRBJ1-5	CASSFGDMGPQHF	TGTGCCAGCAGTTTCGGGGATATGGGCCCCCAGCATTTT
TRBV7-9	.	.	TRBJ2-7	CASSLKDDGRYEQYF	TGTGCCAGCAGCCTGAAGGACGATGGGCGGTACGAGCAGTACTTC
TRBV12-3/TRBV12-4	.	.	TRBJ1-2	CASSIQLGVGDGYTF	TGTGCCAGCAGTATACAGCTAGGGGTGGGGGATGGCTACACCTTC
TRBV12-3/TRBV12-4	TRBD1	few	TRBJ1-3	CASSPRDREGWNSGNTIYF	TGTGCCAGCAGCCCCCGAGACAGGGAGGGATGGAACTCTGGAAACACCATATATTTT
TRBV20-1	.	many	TRBJ1-1	CSWAGLGEAEAFF	TGCAGCTGGGCCGGTTTGGGGGAAGCTGAAGCTTTCTTT
TRBV29-1	.	.	TRBJ1-2	CSGTVNYGYTF	TGCAGCGGAACGGTTAACTATGGCTACACCTTC
TRBV29-1	.	.	TRBJ2-7	CSVDDGGPYEQYF	TGCAGCGTTGACGACGGGGGGCCCTACGAGCAGTACTTC
TRBV7-2	.	few	TRBJ2-7	CAWSVGREQEQYF	TGTGCCTGGAGTGTTGGCAGGGAACAGGAGCAGTACTTC
TRBV7-8	TRBD2	.	TRBJ2-7	CASRSGLESYEQYF	TGTGCCAGCAGGTCGGGACTAGAGAGCTACGAGCAGTACTTC
TRBV7-6	.	many	TRBJ1-5	CASSLFYKDRLNQPQHF	TGTGCCAGCAGCTTATTTTACAAGGACAGACTCAATCAGCCCCAGCATTTT
TRBV10-3	.	.	TRBJ2-6	CATETGANVLTF	TGTGCCACCGAGACAGGGGCCAACGTCCTGACTTTC
TRBV7-6	.	.	TRBJ1-1	CASGLGLGNTEAFF	TGTGCTAGCGGGTTAGGTCTGGGAAACACTGAAGCTTTCTTT
TRBV15	.	many	TRBJ1-2	CATSSGNRERYGYTF	TGTGCCACCAGCAGCGGGAACAGGGAAAGGTACGGCTACACCTTC
TRBV2	TRBD1	few	TRBJ1-2	CASRKETGVDYGYTF	TGTGCCAGCAGGAAAGAAACAGGGGTGGACTATGGCTACACCTTC